Below are 3 T cell receptor beta chains sequenced from a single sample in a study of blood T cells in healthy people across ages. A sample-barcoded 5' primer and a J-beta primer mix were used in a second PCR of roughly 6 to 11 cycles. TCRdb re-called the 5' RACE reads through MiXCR, storing one row per CDR3 protein. The sample carries 920,000 or so distinct CDR3 sequences, 45% recorded once. What was sequenced was blood. All receptors derive from a woman aged 55-75 years in good health.

The chain couples TRBV20-1 to TRBJ2-5, with 7 positions matching TRBD2. Near its end, the DNA agrees better with TRBJ2-7, so the J call may be wrong. This CDR3 contains 15 residues. CDR1 is DFQATT and CDR2 is SNEGSKA in the germline V gene (reference sequence). CDR3 sequence: CSAGSTGGSGNEQYF. Here the CDR3 DNA reads TGCAGTGCTGGATCCACCGGCGGGAGCGGGAACGAGCAGTACTTC.

The chain combines TRBV20-1 with TRBJ2-7, with D possibly TRBD1 on 6 matching bases. Trimming left V 2 bases short and J 1 base short, with 9 bases between. The CDR3 spans 13 residues. Germline assignment: CDR1 DFQATT and CDR2 SNEGSKA (reference sequence). The CDR3 region is CSARRGTSYEQYF. The CDR3 coding sequence is TGCAGTGCTAGAAGGGGGACGTCCTACGAGCAGTACTTC.

The gene calls are TRBV5-1 and TRBJ2-7, with D perhaps matching TRBD1 or TRBD2 (5 bases each). Trimming took 3 bases from V and 3 from J, leaving 16 bases between them. The CDR3 spans 15 residues. Germline V CDR1 and CDR2: SGHRS, YFSETQ. CDR3 coding DNA: TGCGCCAGCAGCTCTGACCGGGACGTCTTCTACGAGCAGTACTTC. The encoded protein is CASSSDRDVFYEQYF.